A selection of T cell receptor beta chains follows, all from one sample in a study of identical twins. MiXCR, applied by TCRdb to the 5' RACE reads, yields one record per CDR3 protein. The sample lists about 730,000 distinct CDR3 sequences, 21% occurring once. The sample also formed part of further work on T cells expressing NK-cell markers.

The source material was PBMCs. These receptors all come from a woman aged 18-35 years in good health. The CDR3 runs from the conserved cysteine through the conserved F or W. The D gene is left open where the match is weak. Clone size appears in some rows only: once, few, many, or a class for an expanded clone.

V gene	clone size	J gene	D gene	CDR3 protein	CDR3 DNA
TRBV24-1	-	TRBJ2-1	-	CATSDLSVSDNEQFF	TGTGCCACCAGTGATTTGTCTGTGTCTGACAATGAGCAGTTCTTC
TRBV20-1	few	TRBJ2-3	-	CSAVLVDTQYF	TGCAGTGCTGTCTTGGTGGATACGCAGTATTTT
TRBV6-6	few	TRBJ2-7	-	CASSFHEQYF	TGTGCCAGCAGTTTCCACGAGCAGTACTTC
TRBV6-5	-	TRBJ1-5	-	CASTSSGRLNQPQHF	TGTGCCAGCACTTCTAGTGGTCGACTAAATCAGCCCCAGCATTTT
TRBV11-2	-	TRBJ2-1	-	CASSLDGRGKLVLNEQFF	TGTGCCAGCAGCTTAGACGGGAGAGGGAAGTTAGTTCTGAATGAGCAGTTCTTC
TRBV7-2	few	TRBJ2-7	TRBD2	CASSLTSAIYEQYF	TGTGCCAGCAGCCTTACTAGCGCTATCTACGAGCAGTACTTC
TRBV5-1	-	TRBJ2-1	TRBD2	CASSLVASGIGEQFF	TGCGCCAGCAGCTTGGTTGCTAGCGGAATAGGTGAGCAGTTCTTC
TRBV5-1	-	TRBJ2-1	-	CASSLARGHNEQFF	TGCGCCAGCAGCTTGGCCCGGGGACACAATGAGCAGTTCTTC
TRBV12-3/TRBV12-4	many	TRBJ2-7	-	CASSLGGQQYF	TGTGCCAGCAGTTTAGGAGGACAGCAGTACTTC
TRBV12-3/TRBV12-4	-	TRBJ2-1	TRBD2	CASRPLAGSSNEQFF	TGTGCCAGCAGGCCTCTAGCGGGGTCCTCCAATGAGCAGTTCTTC
TRBV20-1	many	TRBJ2-3	-	CSASTDLSGSYTDTQYF	TGCAGTGCTAGCACCGACCTAAGCGGGTCCTACACAGATACGCAGTATTTT
TRBV5-6	-	TRBJ1-2	TRBD1	CASSQDRRDYGYTF	TGTGCCAGCAGCCAGGACAGGCGAGACTATGGCTACACCTTC
TRBV6-6	-	TRBJ1-1	-	CASSLLIQPEAFF	TGTGCCAGCAGCCTCCTGATTCAACCTGAAGCTTTCTTT
TRBV5-1	many	TRBJ2-1	TRBD1	CASSLRDRSSYNEQFF	TGCGCCAGCAGCCTTCGGGACAGAAGCTCCTACAATGAGCAGTTCTTC
TRBV11-2	-	TRBJ2-1	-	CASSLVVGLNEQFF	TGTGCCAGCAGCTTAGTTGTAGGGTTGAATGAGCAGTTCTTC
TRBV5-5	-	TRBJ2-7	-	CASSLEGMSERYF	TGTGCCAGCAGCTTGGAGGGAATGAGCGAGCGGTACTTC
TRBV5-1	few	TRBJ2-1	-	CASSPGNSYNEQFF	TGCGCCAGCAGTCCTGGAAACTCCTACAATGAGCAGTTCTTC
TRBV29-1	few	TRBJ2-1	TRBD1	CSVRRGTGFNEQFF	TGCAGCGTTCGACGCGGGACAGGGTTCAATGAGCAGTTCTTC
TRBV20-1	-	TRBJ1-1	-	CSARRGGLNTEAFF	TGCAGTGCTAGAAGGGGCGGCCTGAACACTGAAGCTTTCTTT
TRBV30	-	TRBJ1-2	-	CARGFGGGGYTF	TGTGCCCGCGGATTCGGAGGAGGTGGCTACACCTTC
TRBV29-1	many	TRBJ2-7	TRBD2	CSPKREETYEQYF	TGCAGCCCTAAGCGGGAGGAAACCTACGAGCAGTACTTC
TRBV5-6	few	TRBJ2-4	TRBD2	CASSDSGRSNIQYF	TGTGCCAGCAGCGACAGCGGGAGATCAAACATTCAGTACTTC
TRBV11-3	many	TRBJ2-7	-	CASSSTGRSYEQYF	TGTGCCAGCAGTTCGACGGGCCGTTCCTACGAGCAGTACTTC
TRBV7-8	few	TRBJ2-1	TRBD2	CASSLPGLAGGQSSYNEQFF	TGTGCCAGCAGCTTACCAGGACTAGCGGGGGGTCAAAGCTCCTACAATGAGCAGTTCTTC
TRBV20-1	few	TRBJ1-5	TRBD1	CSAHRTGGINQPQHF	TGCAGTGCCCATCGAACAGGGGGCATCAATCAGCCCCAGCATTTT
TRBV7-9	-	TRBJ1-1	-	CASSLKDGGRTEAFF	TGTGCCAGCAGCTTAAAGGACGGGGGGCGAACTGAAGCTTTCTTT
TRBV6-1	-	TRBJ2-7	TRBD1	CASSTRAGQGPEQYF	TGTGCCAGCAGCACGAGGGCGGGACAGGGCCCCGAGCAGTACTTC
TRBV11-2	-	TRBJ2-1	-	CASSLEGSGHNEQFF	TGTGCCAGCAGCTTAGAGGGAAGCGGACACAATGAGCAGTTCTTC
TRBV7-9	-	TRBJ2-1	TRBD2	CASSLVPSGRVDEQFF	TGTGCCAGCAGCTTAGTCCCTAGCGGGAGGGTGGATGAGCAGTTCTTC
TRBV30	-	TRBJ2-1	-	CAWSASSYNEQFF	TGTGCCTGGAGTGCGAGCTCCTACAATGAGCAGTTCTTC
TRBV29-1	-	TRBJ2-7	TRBD2	CSVEGTSGMGTYEQYF	TGCAGCGTCGAAGGGACTAGCGGGATGGGCACCTACGAGCAGTACTTC
TRBV5-1	few	TRBJ2-1	TRBD2	CASSEGLAGVEQFF	TGCGCCAGCAGCGAGGGACTAGCGGGGGTTGAGCAGTTCTTC
TRBV20-1	-	TRBJ2-1	TRBD2	CSAIGPGTTGIEQFF	TGCAGTGCTATCGGACCCGGGACTACCGGTATTGAGCAGTTCTTC
TRBV20-1	-	TRBJ2-1	-	CSAPAKGHQSSYNEQFF	TGCAGTGCTCCGGCCAAGGGACATCAAAGCTCCTACAATGAGCAGTTCTTC
TRBV9	few	TRBJ1-5	-	CASSVGGGNTDQPQHF	TGTGCCAGCAGCGTAGGTGGGGGCAATACAGATCAGCCCCAGCATTTT
TRBV14	many	TRBJ2-3	TRBD1	CASTQGADTQYF	TGTGCCAGCACCCAGGGGGCGGATACGCAGTATTTT
TRBV25-1	-	TRBJ2-7	TRBD1	CASTPRGLSHEQYF	TGTGCCAGCACCCCTAGGGGGCTATCCCACGAGCAGTACTTC
TRBV20-1	-	TRBJ2-7	TRBD2	CSAFSGTYEQYF	TGCAGTGCTTTCAGCGGGACCTACGAGCAGTACTTC
TRBV20-1	many	TRBJ1-2	-	CSATGTDYGYTF	TGCAGTGCTACCGGGACGGACTATGGCTACACCTTC
TRBV20-1	-	TRBJ2-1	TRBD2	CSAPGLAGSSYNEQFF	TGCAGTGCCCCCGGACTAGCGGGGAGCTCCTACAATGAGCAGTTCTTC
TRBV4-2	-	TRBJ1-2	TRBD1	CASSQPEGQGARGYTF	TGTGCCAGCAGCCAACCAGAGGGACAGGGGGCTCGTGGCTACACCTTC
TRBV27	-	TRBJ1-6	-	CASSLYGRNSPLHF	TGTGCCAGCAGTTTATACGGCAGAAATTCACCCCTCCACTTT
TRBV27	-	TRBJ2-5	TRBD2	CASRSGGTQYF	TGTGCCAGCCGGAGCGGGGGGACCCAGTACTTC
TRBV5-1	many	TRBJ2-5	TRBD2	CASSLGTSQETQYF	TGTGCCAGCAGTTTGGGGACTAGCCAAGAGACCCAGTACTTC
TRBV15	-	TRBJ2-3	TRBD1	CATSGQPGQGTDTQYF	TGTGCCACCAGCGGCCAGCCGGGACAGGGCACAGATACGCAGTATTTT
TRBV4-1	once	TRBJ2-2	-	CASSQGAVTGELFF	TGCGCCAGCAGCCAAGGTGCAGTCACCGGGGAGCTGTTTTTT
TRBV12-3/TRBV12-4	-	TRBJ2-3	TRBD2	CASIPGLAGFTQYF	TGTGCCAGCATCCCGGGACTAGCGGGATTTACGCAGTATTTT
TRBV9	-	TRBJ2-7	-	CASSGTPDYEQYF	TGTGCCAGCAGCGGGACTCCGGACTACGAGCAGTACTTC
TRBV20-1	few	TRBJ2-1	TRBD2	CSADPGLAGGGWLF	TGCAGTGCGGATCCGGGACTAGCGGGAGGGGGATGGCTCTTC
TRBV20-1	-	TRBJ2-7	-	CSADSRGPVSYEQYF	TGCAGTGCTGACTCGCGGGGGCCCGTCTCCTACGAGCAGTACTTC
TRBV11-1	-	TRBJ2-6	TRBD1	CASSPLGQGVSSGANVLTF	TGTGCCAGCAGCCCATTGGGACAGGGGGTCTCTTCTGGGGCCAACGTCCTGACTTTC
TRBV5-1	-	TRBJ2-5	TRBD2	CASSPTSGAQETQYF	TGCGCCAGCAGCCCAACTAGCGGGGCCCAAGAGACCCAGTACTTC
TRBV4-3	-	TRBJ2-7	TRBD2	CASSQGATSGTYEQYF	TGCGCCAGCAGCCAAGGTGCGACTAGCGGAACCTACGAGCAGTACTTC
TRBV5-1	-	TRBJ1-1	-	CASSLGERGPLEAFF	TGCGCCAGCAGCTTGGGCGAAAGAGGCCCCCTTGAAGCTTTCTTT
TRBV7-2	-	TRBJ2-7	-	CASSLRRSSDEQYF	TGTGCCAGCAGCTTAAGGCGGAGTAGTGACGAGCAGTACTTC